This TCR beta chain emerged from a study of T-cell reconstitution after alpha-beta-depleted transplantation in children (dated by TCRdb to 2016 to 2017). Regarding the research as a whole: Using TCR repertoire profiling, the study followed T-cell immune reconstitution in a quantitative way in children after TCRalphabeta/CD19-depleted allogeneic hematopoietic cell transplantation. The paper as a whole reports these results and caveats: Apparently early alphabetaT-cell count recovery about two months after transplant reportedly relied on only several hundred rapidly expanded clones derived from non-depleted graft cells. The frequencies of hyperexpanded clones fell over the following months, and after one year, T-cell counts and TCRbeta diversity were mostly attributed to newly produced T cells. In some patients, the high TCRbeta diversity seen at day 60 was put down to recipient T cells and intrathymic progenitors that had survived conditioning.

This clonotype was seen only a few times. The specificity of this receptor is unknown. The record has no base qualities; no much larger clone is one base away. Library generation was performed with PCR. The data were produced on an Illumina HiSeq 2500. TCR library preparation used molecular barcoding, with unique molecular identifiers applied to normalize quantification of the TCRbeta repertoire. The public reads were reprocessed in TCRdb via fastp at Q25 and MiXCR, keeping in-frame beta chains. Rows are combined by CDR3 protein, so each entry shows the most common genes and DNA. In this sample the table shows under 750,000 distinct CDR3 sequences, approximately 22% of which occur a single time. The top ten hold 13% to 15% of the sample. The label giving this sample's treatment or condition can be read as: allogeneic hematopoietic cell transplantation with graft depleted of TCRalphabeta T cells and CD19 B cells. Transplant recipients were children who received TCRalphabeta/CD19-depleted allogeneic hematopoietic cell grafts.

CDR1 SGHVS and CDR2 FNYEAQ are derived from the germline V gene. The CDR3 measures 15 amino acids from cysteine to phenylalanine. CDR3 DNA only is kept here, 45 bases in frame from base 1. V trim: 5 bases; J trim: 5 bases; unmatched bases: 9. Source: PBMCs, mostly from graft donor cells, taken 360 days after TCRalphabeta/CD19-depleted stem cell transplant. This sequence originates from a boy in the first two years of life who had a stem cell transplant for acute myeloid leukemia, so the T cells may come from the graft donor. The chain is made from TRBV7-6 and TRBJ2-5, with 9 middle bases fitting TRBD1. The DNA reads TGTGCCAGCAGCACGTGGACAGGGGTGGGGGAGACCCAGTACTTC. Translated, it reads CASSTWTGVGETQYF.